These T cell receptor beta chains were read from a single sample in a study of cytomegalovirus exposure and HLA in healthy donors. Generated by immunoSEQ multiplex PCR, the TCRdb table keeps only in-frame clones and is missing some. The profile shows 130,000 or so clones, around 75% of them singletons. Source material: PBMCs. These receptors came from a man younger than 40 in good health and CMV-seronegative. Both conserved end residues are part of each CDR3. Fields, in order: D gene, J gene, clone size, V gene, CDR3 DNA, CDR3 protein. A D gene is named only where the DNA matches it firmly. The size entry is marked missing in some rows and otherwise reads once, few, many or a size class.

d_call: TRBD1
j_call: TRBJ2-7
clone_size: few
v_call: TRBV6-5
cdr3_nt: TGTGCCAGCAGCCGGGACAGGGGACACTACGAGCAGTACTTC
cdr3_aa: CASSRDRGHYEQYF

d_call: TRBD2
j_call: TRBJ2-5
clone_size: once
v_call: TRBV7-3
cdr3_nt: TGTGCCAGCAGCTTAACTGCGGGGGGGCCGTGGGAGACCCAGTACTTC
cdr3_aa: CASSLTAGGPWETQYF

d_call: .
j_call: TRBJ1-2
clone_size: few
v_call: TRBV28
cdr3_nt: TGTGCCAGCAGTTTGGCCGCCTATGGCTACACCTTC
cdr3_aa: CASSLAAYGYTF

d_call: .
j_call: TRBJ2-7
clone_size: few
v_call: TRBV7-8
cdr3_nt: TGTGCCAGCAGCTTAGTCGGCGAGCAGTACTTC
cdr3_aa: CASSLVGEQYF

d_call: .
j_call: TRBJ2-5
clone_size: .
v_call: TRBV6-6
cdr3_nt: TGTGCCAGCAGTTACAGGGGACACCCTACAACCGAGACCCAGTACTTC
cdr3_aa: CASSYRGHPTTETQYF

d_call: .
j_call: TRBJ1-2
clone_size: .
v_call: TRBV4-3
cdr3_nt: TGCGCCAGCAGCCAAGATGGCAGTTACTATGGCTACACCTTC
cdr3_aa: CASSQDGSYYGYTF

d_call: TRBD1
j_call: TRBJ2-1
clone_size: .
v_call: TRBV19
cdr3_nt: TGTGCCAGTAGTATCTCCACCGGGACAGGGGTTAGCGGCAGCTCCTACAATGAGCAGTTCTTC
cdr3_aa: CASSISTGTGVSGSSYNEQFF

d_call: .
j_call: TRBJ2-5
clone_size: .
v_call: TRBV9
cdr3_nt: TGTGCCAGCAGCGTAGCTCCGGGGTGGCAACGGGAGACCCAGTACTTC
cdr3_aa: CASSVAPGWQRETQYF

d_call: TRBD1
j_call: TRBJ2-5
clone_size: once
v_call: TRBV4-3
cdr3_nt: TGCGCCAGCAGCCCGGACAGGGTTAGTCAAGGAGAGACCCAGTACTTC
cdr3_aa: CASSPDRVSQGETQYF

d_call: .
j_call: TRBJ2-5
clone_size: .
v_call: TRBV28
cdr3_nt: TGTGCCAGCAGTGTCAACAGGGAAGAGACCCAGTACTTC
cdr3_aa: CASSVNREETQYF

d_call: .
j_call: TRBJ2-7
clone_size: .
v_call: TRBV4-1
cdr3_nt: TGCGCCAGCAGCCAAGATTTCGCTCCCACCGCGGTGGGGGGAAGTGACTACGAGCAGTACTTC
cdr3_aa: CASSQDFAPTAVGGSDYEQYF